The table lists the clone carrying this TCR beta chain with many counts. What it binds is not known. This sample is part of a study of blood T cells in healthy people across ages. Broader study findings: A conclusive naive versus antigen-experienced comparison was prevented by the unsorted PBMCs. With naive T cell percentage, TCR beta diversity showed a strong correlation.

Next came a second PCR, run for about 7 to 12 cycles, which used a sample-barcoded 5' primer along with a J-beta primer mix. Each CDR3 protein gets one entry after TCRdb re-called the 5' RACE reads with MiXCR. This sample has about 1,500,000 distinct CDR3 sequences, with about 30% found just once. V was trimmed by 6 bases and J by 2 bases, leaving 14 bases between them. The CDR3 runs 14 residues. Germline V gene sequence: CDR1 MDHEN, CDR2 SYDVKM. The source is a woman aged 25 to 45 in good health. The V call is TRBV28, the J call TRBJ2-7; D is ambiguous. The specimen sequenced was blood. The CDR3, as DNA: TGTGCCAGCAGGAAAGACGGAATACCCTACGAGCAGTACTTC. Translation gives CASRKDGIPYEQYF.